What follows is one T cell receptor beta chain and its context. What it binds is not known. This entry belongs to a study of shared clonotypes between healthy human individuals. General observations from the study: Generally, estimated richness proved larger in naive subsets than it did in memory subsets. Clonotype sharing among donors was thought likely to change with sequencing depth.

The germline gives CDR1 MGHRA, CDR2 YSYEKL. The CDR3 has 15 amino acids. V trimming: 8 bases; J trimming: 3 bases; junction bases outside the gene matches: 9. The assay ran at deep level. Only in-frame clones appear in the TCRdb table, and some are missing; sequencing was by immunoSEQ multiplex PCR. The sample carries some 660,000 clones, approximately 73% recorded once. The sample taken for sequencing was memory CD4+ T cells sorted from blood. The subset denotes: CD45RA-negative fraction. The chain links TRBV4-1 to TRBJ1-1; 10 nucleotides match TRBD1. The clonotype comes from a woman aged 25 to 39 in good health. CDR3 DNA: TGCGCCAGCCGTACCGGGACAGGGGTTTACACTGAAGCTTTCTTT. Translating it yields CASRTGTGVYTEAFF.